These 20 T cell receptor beta chains originate from one sample sequenced in a study of T cells in tumors after PD-1 blockade. Sequencing used immunoSEQ multiplex PCR; TCRdb keeps in-frame clones, though not all of them. The table includes about 35,000 clones, more than 70% detected once. The sample in question was PBMCs, obtained before anti-PD-1 treatment. The receptors here all came from a human donor with basal cell carcinoma.

The chain combines TRBV7-8 with TRBJ2-5; possibly TRBD1 for D (6 bases). This CDR3 region has 15 residues. Deletions cut 2 bases from V and 5 bases from J, with 15 bases between. Germline assignment: CDR1 SGHVS and CDR2 FQNEAQ. In nucleotides, the CDR3 is TGTGCCAGCAGCTTACAAACAGGGATGCGGGAGACCCAGTACTTC. Its protein product is CASSLQTGMRETQYF.

This clone was seen only a few times. J is TRBJ2-3 and V is TRBV5-5; possible D gene TRBD2, 6 bases. Per germline, CDR1 SGHKS and CDR2 YYEKEE (reference sequence). The V end lost 4 bases, the J end lost 0 bases, and 15 bases lay between the germline ends. This CDR3 has 16 amino acids. The CDR3 bases are TGTGCCAGCAGCCGGTTAGGAGGGGATAGCACAGATACGCAGTATTTT. It is translated as CASSRLGGDSTDTQYF. Supplemented by reference TRBV5-5 and TRBJ2-3, the full variable domain reads DAGVTQSPTHLIKTRGQQVTLRCSPISGHKSVSWYQQVLGQGPQFIFQYYEKEERGRGNFPDRFSARQFPNYSSELNVNALLLGDSALYLCASSRLGGDSTDTQYFGPGTRLTVL.

V usage is TRBV11-3 and J usage is TRBJ1-1; 7 nucleotides agree with TRBD1. V shed 1 base, J shed 0 bases, and the junction held 2 bases outside the gene matches. Germline loops: CDR1 SGHNT, CDR2 YENEEA. This CDR3 is built from 15 residues. As DNA, the CDR3 is TGTGCCAGCAGCTTAGGGGACAGCCTGAACACTGAAGCTTTCTTT. Its translation is CASSLGDSLNTEAFF.

The rearrangement uses TRBV28 and TRBJ1-4; TRBD1 agrees at 9 bases. The trim removed 6 bases at V and 8 bases at J, leaving 7 bases unmatched. This CDR3 spans 14 amino acids. The germline V gene has CDR1 MDHEN and CDR2 SYDVKM. This chain's CDR3 is CASSFPTGGEKLFF. DNA for the CDR3: TGTGCCAGCAGCTTCCCGACAGGGGGGGAAAAACTGTTTTTT.

The J gene is TRBJ1-1, the V gene TRBV7-2, with 9 bases fitting TRBD1. CDR3 length equals 13 residues. Trimming took 5 bases from V and 4 from J; bases not matched to a gene: 2. Germline CDR1 is SGHTA and CDR2 is FQGNSA. Here the CDR3 DNA reads TGTGCCAGCAGCGGACAGGGGAGCACTGAAGCTTTCTTT. Its translation is CASSGQGSTEAFF.

V gene TRBV5-4 combines with J gene TRBJ2-5; 7 nucleotides align to TRBD2. The J segment lost 2 bases and the V segment lost 4 bases, leaving 5 bases of the junction unmatched. CDR3 size: 14 residues. CDR1 and CDR2 from the germline V gene are SGHNT and YYREEE (reference sequence). The CDR3 DNA reads TGTGCCAGCAGCCCACGGACTAGTCAAGAGACCCAGTACTTC. Its translation: CASSPRTSQETQYF. The full variable domain, rest sourced from reference TRBV5-4 and TRBJ2-5, is ETGVTQSPTHLIKTRGQQVTLRCSSQSGHNTVSWYQQALGQGPQFIFQYYREEENGRGNFPPRFSGLQFPNYSSELNVNALELDDSALYLCASSPRTSQETQYFGPGTRLLVL.

The chain is built from TRBV28 and TRBJ1-1; 8 bases line up with TRBD1. Germline values: CDR1 MDHEN, CDR2 SYDVKM. V lost 9 bases, J lost 5 bases, and 5 bases stayed unmatched. The CDR3 consists of 12 residues. CDR3 DNA: TGTGCCAGTTGGGACAGGCAGACTGAAGCTTTCTTT. Translating gives CASWDRQTEAFF.

The chain couples TRBV28 to TRBJ2-7; 11 positions match TRBD2. Germline lookup yields CDR1 MDHEN and CDR2 SYDVKM. This CDR3 contains 15 residues. J gave up 4 bases and V 10 bases, and 12 bases lay outside the gene matches. In nucleotides, the CDR3 is TGTGCCACGTGGGATACTAGCGGGAGAGTATACGAGCAGTACTTC. It yields the protein CATWDTSGRVYEQYF.

Here the CDR3 DNA reads TGTGCCAGCAGTGACAGGGGATATGGCTACACCTTC. It translates to CASSDRGYGYTF. The chain is built from TRBV27 and TRBJ1-2; 8 bases line up with TRBD1. Germline-derived CDR1 and CDR2 are MNHEY and SMNVEV (reference sequence). This CDR3 comprises 12 residues. The V gene end was trimmed by 5 bases and the J gene end by 5 bases; junction bases not matched to a gene: 1.

V usage is TRBV6-1 and J usage is TRBJ1-1; maybe TRBD1 (6 bases). Germline V CDR1 and CDR2: MNHNS, SASEGT. The CDR3 has 15 residues. V lost 3 bases to trimming and J lost 5 bases, with 16 bases between them. CDR3 in amino acids: CASSDTATRGTEAFF. The CDR3 bases are TGTGCCAGCAGTGACACCGCAACCAGGGGAACTGAAGCTTTCTTT.

The V call is TRBV11-3, the J call TRBJ2-1, with TRBD1 matching 9 bases. This CDR3 region has 14 residues. V shed 3 bases, J shed 9 bases, and the junction held 6 bases outside the gene matches. Germline CDR1 and CDR2: SGHNT and YENEEA. The CDR3 loop is CASSFLTGGGEQFF. DNA of the CDR3: TGTGCCAGCAGCTTCCTGACAGGGGGAGGTGAGCAGTTCTTC.

V and J are TRBV7-2 and TRBJ2-2, with D perhaps matching TRBD2 (6 bases). V dropped 6 bases and J dropped 5 bases, with 16 bases sitting between them. The CDR3 contains 15 residues. Germline assignment: CDR1 SGHTA and CDR2 FQGNSA. CDR3 sequence reads: CASRPTSSGTGELFF. The CDR3 DNA is TGTGCCAGCAGACCAACTAGCAGTGGGACCGGGGAGCTGTTTTTT. Combining the CDR3 with reference TRBV7-2 and TRBJ2-2 gives the whole variable domain GAGVSQSPSNKVTEKGKDVELRCDPISGHTALYWYRQSLGQGLEFLIYFQGNSAPDKSGLPSDRFSAERTGGSVSTLTIQRTQQEDSAVYLCASRPTSSGTGELFFGEGSRLTVL.

The rearrangement links TRBV4-3 to TRBJ1-6; no clear D. The ends were cut back, 0 bases at V and 7 bases at J, with 22 bases in the middle. The germline CDR1 and CDR2 sequences are LGHNA and YSLEER. The CDR3 contains 19 residues. In DNA, the CDR3 is TGCGCCAGCAGCCAAGATCGGCAGAACAACCCCTACGCAAATTCACCCCTCCACTTT. Translated, it gives CASSQDRQNNPYANSPLHF.

The chain's CDR3 is CAWSAPAGSYNSPLHF. DNA for the CDR3: TGTGCCTGGAGTGCTCCGGCAGGGAGCTATAATTCACCCCTCCACTTT. The chain employs TRBV30 and TRBJ1-6; D is perhaps TRBD1 (5 bases). Germline V gene sequence: CDR1 GTSNPN, CDR2 SVGIG (reference sequence). V lost 1 base, J lost 3 bases, and 13 bases lay in between. This CDR3 comprises 16 residues.

V and J are TRBV19 and TRBJ2-4, with TRBD2 matching over 10 bases. Looked up from germline, CDR1 is LNHDA and CDR2 is SQIVND (reference sequence). This CDR3 has 15 amino acids. V trimming: 7 bases; J trimming: 6 bases; junction bases outside the gene matches: 9. Written as DNA, the CDR3 is TGTGCCAGTAACCCCCTAGCGGGAGAGGGAAACATTCAGTACTTC. It specifies CASNPLAGEGNIQYF.

The table lists this clone with a count of one. V gene TRBV7-2 combines with J gene TRBJ1-2; no reliable D call. V lost 5 bases and J lost 8, with 18 bases in between. The CDR3 spans 14 residues. Germline V gene data show CDR1 as SGHTA and CDR2 as FQGNSA. The CDR3 bases are TGTGCCAGCAGCGTTCCACCACGAATAGGAGGCTACACCTTC. As protein: CASSVPPRIGGYTF.

The chain uses TRBV5-6 and TRBJ2-7; 7 bases are a match to TRBD1. With V trimmed by 4 bases and J by 4 bases, 5 bases remained unmatched. The V gene's germline CDR1 is SGHDT and CDR2 YYEEEE. The CDR3 length is 13 residues. The DNA of the CDR3 is TGTGCCAGCAGCCTTAACAGGGGATACGAGCAGTACTTC. Residues: CASSLNRGYEQYF.

This chain uses TRBV19 with TRBJ2-2, with 7 bases aligning to TRBD1. This CDR3 spans 14 amino acids. Germline V gene sequence: CDR1 LNHDA, CDR2 SQIVND (reference sequence). Trimming removed 6 bases from V and 0 bases from J; junction bases left unmatched: 1. DNA for the CDR3: TGTGCCAGTAGCGGGACAGCGAACACCGGGGAGCTGTTTTTT. Residues: CASSGTANTGELFF.

The sample holds one count of this clone. The chain combines TRBV30 with TRBJ1-5; TRBD1 might be the D (6 bases). Germline CDR1 is GTSNPN and CDR2 is SVGIG (reference sequence). V dropped 1 base and J dropped 3 bases, with 7 bases sitting between them. This CDR3 spans 13 amino acids. Written as DNA, the CDR3 is TGTGCCTGGAGTGGGGGACACAATCAGCCCCAGCATTTT. Protein: CAWSGGHNQPQHF.

V and J are TRBV12-3 or TRBV12-4 and TRBJ2-1; D gene unclear. Between the trimmed V and J ends, which lost 2 bases and 7 bases, there was a span of 6 bases. The CDR3 sequence is 12 residues long. The CDR3 is CASSLWGNEQFF. In nucleotides, the CDR3 is TGTGCCAGCAGTTTATGGGGTAATGAGCAGTTCTTC.